This TCR beta chain is drawn from a study of human T cells and chemical hapten exposure. Study-level information: The study sensitized with 2% DPC on a 2 cm by 2 cm patch of upper inner arm skin. 0.01% DPC was applied to the upper back in patch tests, which were read at 6 days.

Time point reported: patch test 1, 2 weeks after DPC sensitization. The sample's treatment: therapeutic diphenylcyclopropenone sensitization with weekly scalp DPC. The study drew its donors from alopecia patients who were 18 to 70 years old and suitable for DPC. Sequencing started from total RNA isolated from unfractionated whole blood. TCRdb re-called the RACE reads through MiXCR, storing one row per CDR3 protein. The sample lists about 380,000 distinct CDR3 sequences, about 4.4% seen once, with 2% to 2.5% in the top ten. The germline gives CDR1 SEHNR, CDR2 FQNEAQ (reference sequence). V was clipped by 3 bases and J by 3 bases, with 14 bases between them. The length of the CDR3 is 15 residues.

The origin of this receptor is a woman between 50 and 59 years old with alopecia areata. Some clones in this sample may be carry-over from other donors' samples. The material sequenced was whole blood, taken in connection with sensitization to the hapten diphenylcyclopropenone (DPC). The chain couples TRBV7-9 to TRBJ1-2; possible D gene TRBD1, 5 bases. The CDR3 DNA is TGTGCCAGCAGCTTTCCTAGACAGTCCCACTATGGCTACACCTTC. It encodes CASSFPRQSHYGYTF.